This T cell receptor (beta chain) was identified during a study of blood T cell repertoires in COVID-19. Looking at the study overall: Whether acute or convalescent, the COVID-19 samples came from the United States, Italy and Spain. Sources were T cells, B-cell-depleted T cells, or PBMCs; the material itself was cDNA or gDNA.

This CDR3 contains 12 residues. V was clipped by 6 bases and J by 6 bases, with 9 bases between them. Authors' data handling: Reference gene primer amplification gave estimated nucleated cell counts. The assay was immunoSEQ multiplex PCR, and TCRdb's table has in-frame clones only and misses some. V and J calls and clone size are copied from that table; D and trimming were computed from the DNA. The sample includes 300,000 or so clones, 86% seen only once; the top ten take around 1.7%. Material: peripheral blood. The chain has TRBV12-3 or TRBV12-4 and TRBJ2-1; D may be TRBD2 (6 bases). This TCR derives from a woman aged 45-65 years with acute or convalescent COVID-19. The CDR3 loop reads CASRMRGNEQFF. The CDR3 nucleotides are TGTGCCAGCAGGATGCGGGGCAATGAGCAGTTCTTC.